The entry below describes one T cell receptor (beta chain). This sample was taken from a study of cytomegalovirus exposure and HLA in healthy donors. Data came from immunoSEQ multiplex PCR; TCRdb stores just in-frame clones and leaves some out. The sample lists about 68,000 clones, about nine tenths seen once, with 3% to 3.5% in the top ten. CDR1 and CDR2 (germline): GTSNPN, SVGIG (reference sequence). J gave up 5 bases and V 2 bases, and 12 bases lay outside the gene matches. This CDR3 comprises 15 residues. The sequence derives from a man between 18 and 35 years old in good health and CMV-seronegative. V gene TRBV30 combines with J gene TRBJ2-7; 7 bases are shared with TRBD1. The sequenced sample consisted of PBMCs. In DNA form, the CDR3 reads TGTGCCTGGAGTTTCCTGGACAGGAGTAAAGACGAGCAGTACTTC. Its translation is CAWSFLDRSKDEQYF.